This T cell receptor beta chain was sequenced during a study of OX40 agonist ivuxolimab in advanced cancers. Across the study: In this cohort, patients received ivuxolimab, an agonistic anti-OX40 (CD134) antibody. Three patients got partial responses; one had hepatocellular carcinoma and two had cutaneous melanoma.

The germline V gene has CDR1 MGHDK and CDR2 SYGVNS. This CDR3 is built from 13 residues. Trimming cost V 6 bases and J 4 bases; bases outside gene matches: 4. In the case of this clone: What it binds is unknown.

Whole-study results and caveats: Researchers did not determine the expanded peripheral T cells' antigen specificity.

Clones were read by immunoSEQ multiplex PCR, and TCRdb kept only the in-frame ones, dropping some. The sample consists of 50,000 to 70,000 clones, over 80% of them appearing once. V and J are TRBV25-1 and TRBJ2-3; 7 bases line up with TRBD1. This specimen was CD4+ or CD8+ T cells sorted from blood, taken in a trial of the OX40 agonist ivuxolimab. This TCR came from an adult with an advanced solid tumor such as melanoma, head and neck, liver or kidney cancer. The CDR3 region has the DNA TGTGCCAGCAGCGGGACAGCAGCAGATACGCAGTATTTT. This translates into CASSGTAADTQYF.